These 20 T cell receptor beta chains came from one sample sequenced in a study of control samples from healthy donors and cancer patients. Libraries were prepared by immunoSEQ multiplex PCR; TCRdb keeps only in-frame clonotypes and omits some of them. Counted here are roughly 90,000 clones, roughly 86% occurring once; the ten biggest clones make up around 10%. The sample taken for sequencing was blood. The receptors were sampled from a woman aged 55-70 years in good health.

V is TRBV5-4 and J is TRBJ2-7; tentative D call: TRBD2 (6 bases). Per the germline V gene, CDR1 is SGHNT and CDR2 is YYREEE (reference sequence). Trimming removed 4 bases at V and 3 bases at J, with 11 bases between. The CDR3 spans 13 residues. CDR3 loop: CASSHSGDYEQYF. CDR3 bases: TGTGCCAGCAGCCACTCGGGAGACTACGAGCAGTACTTC.

The chain uses TRBV6-6 and TRBJ2-2; 9 bases line up with TRBD1. After removal of 6 bases from V and 4 bases from J, the junction contained 6 bases not matched to a gene. This CDR3 has 15 amino acids. The germline V gene has CDR1 MNHNY and CDR2 SVGAGI (reference sequence). The CDR3 coding sequence is TGTGCCAGCAGCCCTGGACAGGGGAGCACCGGGGAGCTGTTTTTT. This translates into CASSPGQGSTGELFF.

The V and J genes are TRBV25-1 and TRBJ2-7; D is tentatively TRBD1 or TRBD2 (5 bases each). V was shortened by 9 bases and J by 2 bases, with 20 bases between the two germline ends. CDR3 length equals 15 residues. Germline values: CDR1 MGHDK, CDR2 SYGVNS. DNA for the CDR3: TGTGCCAGTCTCCAACCCCGGGACGTAACCTACGAGCAGTACTTC. Protein product: CASLQPRDVTYEQYF.

A single count supports this clone. The V gene is TRBV6-5, the J gene TRBJ1-6; no clear D gene. The germline V and J ends were trimmed by 6 bases and 10 bases, with 16 bases remaining between them. Looked up from germline, CDR1 is MNHEY and CDR2 is SVGAGI. The CDR3 extends over 14 amino acids. CDR3 sequence reads: CASRYDTEASPLHF. The CDR3 DNA reads TGTGCCAGCAGATATGATACAGAAGCCTCACCCCTCCACTTT.

The CDR3 loop reads CANSGALNSPLHF. The CDR3 DNA reads TGTGCCAACTCCGGGGCTCTGAATTCACCCCTCCACTTT. The J gene is TRBJ1-6, the V gene TRBV6-6, with D possibly matching TRBD1 (5 bases). Germline V gene sequence: CDR1 MNHNY, CDR2 SVGAGI (reference sequence). V dropped 10 bases and J dropped 7 bases, with 14 bases sitting between them. The CDR3 has 13 residues.

The V and J genes are TRBV3-1 (or the pseudogene TRBV3-2) and TRBJ1-6, with D unclear. V dropped 0 bases and J dropped 7 bases, with 7 bases sitting between them. This CDR3 has 14 amino acids. CDR1 is LGHDT, CDR2 YNNKEL, per germline (reference sequence). For the CDR3, the DNA is TGTGCCAGCAGCCAAGATTACGGAAATTCACCCCTCCACTTT. Translated: CASSQDYGNSPLHF.

This sequence joins TRBV29-1 and TRBJ1-6; the D gene is possibly TRBD1 (5 bases). The CDR3 runs to 13 residues. Germline V gives CDR1 SQVTM, CDR2 ANQGSEA. Trimming removed 4 bases from V and 7 bases from J, with 11 bases in between. The DNA for the CDR3 is TGCAGCGTTGTGGGGCGACCGAATTCACCCCTCCACTTT. Protein: CSVVGRPNSPLHF.

This chain connects TRBV6-1 to TRBJ1-2; possibly TRBD1 for D (5 bases). CDR1 and CDR2 from the germline V gene are MNHNS and SASEGT. The CDR3 is made up of 13 amino acids. V shed 3 bases and J shed 2 bases, with 7 bases lying between them. CDR3 sequence: CASSDDRNYGYTF. Here the CDR3 DNA reads TGTGCCAGCAGTGACGACAGAAACTATGGCTACACCTTC.

The J gene is TRBJ1-3, the V gene TRBV5-1, with D possibly matching TRBD1 (5 bases). V was trimmed by 4 bases and J by 1 base, leaving 12 bases between them. Germline assignment: CDR1 SGHRS and CDR2 YFSETQ. The CDR3 contains 15 residues. The CDR3 region is CASSPGGISGNTIYF. CDR3 sequence (DNA): TGCGCCAGCAGCCCGGGGGGTATTTCTGGAAACACCATATATTTT.

The sample holds a few counts of this clone. The rearrangement joins TRBV27 to TRBJ1-6; D remains unclear. The CDR3 has 12 residues. The germline V gene encodes CDR1 MNHEY and CDR2 SMNVEV (reference sequence). With 8 bases removed from V and 9 bases from J, the gap between germline ends came to 11 bases. The CDR3 protein is CASGRSSSPLHF. DNA for the CDR3: TGTGCCAGCGGCAGGAGTAGTTCACCCCTCCACTTT.

This chain connects TRBV10-3 to TRBJ2-1; D unclear. The V gene's germline CDR1 is ENHRY and CDR2 SYGVKD. This CDR3 contains 13 residues. V lost 8 bases to trimming and J lost 6 bases, with 14 bases between them. CDR3 in amino acids: CAIAASEGNEQFF. CDR3 nucleotide sequence: TGTGCCATCGCCGCGTCGGAAGGCAATGAGCAGTTCTTC.

This clone has just one count. This chain links TRBV19 with TRBJ2-7, with TRBD2 identical over 7 bases. Germline V gene lookup returns CDR1 LNHDA and CDR2 SQIVND (reference sequence). Trimming at V came to 7 bases and at J to 2 bases, leaving 11 bases not matched to a gene. This CDR3 contains 15 residues. The CDR3: CASTPRSGAPYEQYF. DNA of the CDR3: TGTGCCAGTACCCCGAGGAGCGGGGCCCCCTACGAGCAGTACTTC.

The rearrangement joins TRBV5-1 to TRBJ2-7; D is perhaps TRBD1 (6 bases). This CDR3 spans 15 amino acids. Germline CDR1 and CDR2: SGHRS and YFSETQ. V was cut by 2 bases and J by 2 bases, with 14 bases left in between. In DNA, the CDR3 is TGCGCCAGCAGCTTAAGCCTACAGGGCACCTACGAGCAGTACTTC. Encoded protein: CASSLSLQGTYEQYF.

This chain connects TRBV11-3 to TRBJ2-7; TRBD1 matches at 9 bases. This CDR3 contains 20 residues. V was clipped by 4 bases and J by 5 bases; unmatched bases: 24. CDR1 is SGHNT and CDR2 is YENEEA in the germline V gene. The CDR3, as DNA: TGTGCCAGCAGCTACTCGCTGGGACAGGGAATGTGTTTTCCCGTGAACGAGCAGTACTTC. As protein: CASSYSLGQGMCFPVNEQYF.

The chain is built from TRBV6-6 and TRBJ1-1, with no clear D. Germline V gene data show CDR1 as MNHNY and CDR2 as SVGAGI (reference sequence). The CDR3 extends over 16 amino acids. The V end lost 5 bases, the J end lost 1 base, and 17 bases lay between the germline ends. For the CDR3, the DNA is TGTGCCAGCAGTCCTGGATCTTTAATGGGGAACACTGAAGCTTTCTTT. Translating it yields CASSPGSLMGNTEAFF.

The J gene is TRBJ1-2, the V gene TRBV11-2, with TRBD1 matching over 8 bases. J gave up 8 bases and V 1 base, and 6 bases lay outside the gene matches. The CDR3 has 14 residues. Germline V gene lookup returns CDR1 SGHAT and CDR2 FQNNGV. This chain's CDR3 is CASSLGTGFGGYTF. CDR3 nucleotides: TGTGCCAGCAGCTTAGGGACAGGGTTTGGGGGCTACACCTTC.

This clone was counted a few times. The chain has TRBV5-5 and TRBJ2-3; D possibly matches TRBD1 or TRBD2 (6 bases each). The CDR3 runs 17 residues. V was pared by 4 bases and J by 0 bases, with 18 bases between. Germline CDR1 and CDR2: SGHKS and YYEKEE (reference sequence). The CDR3 coding sequence is TGTGCCAGCAGCCTGGGGGGCAGGGGTCCTAGCACAGATACGCAGTATTTT. Amino acids: CASSLGGRGPSTDTQYF. Full variable domain (missing parts from reference TRBV5-5 and TRBJ2-3): DAGVTQSPTHLIKTRGQQVTLRCSPISGHKSVSWYQQVLGQGPQFIFQYYEKEERGRGNFPDRFSARQFPNYSSELNVNALLLGDSALYLCASSLGGRGPSTDTQYFGPGTRLTVL.

The chain is built from TRBV12-3 or TRBV12-4 and TRBJ1-2; maybe TRBD1 (6 bases). Trimming took off 5 bases at V and 7 bases at J, with 11 bases between the two ends. This CDR3 comprises 12 residues. The CDR3 protein is CASSAAGAGYTF. In DNA, the CDR3 is TGTGCCAGCAGTGCCGCAGGGGCTGGCTACACCTTC.

The chain is built from TRBV7-9 and TRBJ2-1, with 9 bases lining up with TRBD2. CDR3 length equals 14 residues. Germline V gene data show CDR1 as SEHNR and CDR2 as FQNEAQ (reference sequence). V was clipped by 6 bases and J by 12 bases; unmatched bases: 12. CDR3 residues: CASSSGTSQEGQFF. Written as DNA, the CDR3 is TGTGCCAGCAGTTCCGGGACTAGCCAAGAGGGGCAGTTCTTC.

The chain employs TRBV9 and TRBJ2-1, with D uncertain. The V and J ends lost 1 base and 7 bases respectively, with 6 bases between them. This CDR3 contains 12 residues. Germline V lookup: CDR1 SGDLS, CDR2 YYNGEE. CDR3 protein: CASSVTVNEQFF. CDR3 DNA sequence: TGTGCCAGCAGCGTAACGGTTAATGAGCAGTTCTTC.